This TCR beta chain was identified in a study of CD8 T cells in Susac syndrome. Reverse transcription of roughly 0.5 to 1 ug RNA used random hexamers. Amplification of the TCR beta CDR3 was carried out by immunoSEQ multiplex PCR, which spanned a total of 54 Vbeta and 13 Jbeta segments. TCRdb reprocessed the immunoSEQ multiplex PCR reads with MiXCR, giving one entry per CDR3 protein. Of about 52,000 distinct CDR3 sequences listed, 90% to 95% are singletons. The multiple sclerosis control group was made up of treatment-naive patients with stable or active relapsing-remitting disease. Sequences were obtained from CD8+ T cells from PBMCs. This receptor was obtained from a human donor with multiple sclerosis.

The CDR3: CSARGTASPEAFF. DNA of the CDR3: TGCAGTGCTAGAGGGACGGCTTCCCCTGAAGCTTTCTTT. The chain is built from TRBV20-1 and TRBJ1-1; D ambiguous. Trimming stripped 1 base from V and 6 bases from J, with 12 bases between. This CDR3 has 13 amino acids. CDR1 is DFQATT and CDR2 is SNEGSKA in the germline V gene (reference sequence).